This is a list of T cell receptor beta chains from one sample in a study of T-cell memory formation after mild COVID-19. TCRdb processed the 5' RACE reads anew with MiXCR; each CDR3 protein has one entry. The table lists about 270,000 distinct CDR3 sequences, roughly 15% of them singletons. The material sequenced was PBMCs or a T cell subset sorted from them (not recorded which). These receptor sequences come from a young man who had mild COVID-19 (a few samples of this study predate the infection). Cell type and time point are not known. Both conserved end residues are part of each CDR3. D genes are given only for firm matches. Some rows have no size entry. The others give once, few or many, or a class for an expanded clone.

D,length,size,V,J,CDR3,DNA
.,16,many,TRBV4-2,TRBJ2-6,CASSQHTGTGANVLTF,TGTGCCAGCAGCCAACACACAGGGACCGGGGCCAACGTCCTGACTTTC
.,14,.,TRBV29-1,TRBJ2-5,CSVEGYRPGETQYF,TGCAGCGTTGAAGGGTACAGGCCGGGTGAGACCCAGTACTTC
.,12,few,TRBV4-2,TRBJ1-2,CASGDFNYGYTF,TGTGCTTCCGGGGACTTTAACTATGGCTACACCTTC
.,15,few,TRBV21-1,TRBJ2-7,CASSKVGGTIYEQYF,TGTGCCAGCAGCAAAGTTGGAGGGACGATCTACGAGCAGTACTTC
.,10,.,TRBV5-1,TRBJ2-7,CASSISEQYF,TGCGCCAGCAGCATTAGCGAGCAGTACTTC
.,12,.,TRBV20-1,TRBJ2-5,CSALTGPGTQYF,TGCAGTGCCTTGACGGGTCCAGGGACCCAGTACTTC
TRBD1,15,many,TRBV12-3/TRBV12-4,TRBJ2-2,CASSFQGANTGELFF,TGTGCCAGCAGTTTCCAGGGGGCGAACACCGGGGAGCTGTTTTTT
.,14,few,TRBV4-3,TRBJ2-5,CASSLQGGKETQYF,TGCGCCAGCAGCCTCCAGGGCGGGAAGGAGACCCAGTACTTC
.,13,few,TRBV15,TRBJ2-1,CATSRERPPSPFF,TGTGCCACCAGCAGAGAAAGGCCCCCTTCCCCGTTCTTC
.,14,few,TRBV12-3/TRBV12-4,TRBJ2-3,CASSYGQAGDTQYF,TGTGCCAGCAGCTATGGGCAAGCAGGCGATACGCAGTATTTT
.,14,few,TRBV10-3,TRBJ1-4,CAISDLGSTEKLFF,TGTGCCATCAGTGATCTGGGTTCAACTGAAAAACTGTTTTTT
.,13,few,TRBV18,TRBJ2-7,CASSPQTDYEQYF,TGTGCCAGCTCACCTCAGACCGACTACGAGCAGTACTTC
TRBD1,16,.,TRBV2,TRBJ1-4,CASSEGSQTGGVKLFF,TGTGCCAGCAGTGAAGGGTCGCAGACAGGGGGGGTAAAACTGTTTTTT
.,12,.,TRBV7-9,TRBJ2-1,CASWGGRYEQFF,TGTGCCAGCTGGGGGGGCCGCTATGAGCAGTTCTTC
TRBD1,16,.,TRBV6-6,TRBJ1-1,CASSPETGGMNTEAFF,TGTGCCAGCAGTCCCGAGACAGGGGGTATGAACACTGAAGCTTTCTTT
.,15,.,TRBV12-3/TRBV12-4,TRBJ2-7,CASSLLAGQPYEQYF,TGTGCCAGCAGTTTACTGGCCGGACAGCCCTACGAGCAGTACTTC
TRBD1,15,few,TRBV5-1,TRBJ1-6,CASSSGTANNSPLHF,TGCGCCAGCAGCTCGGGGACAGCTAATAATTCACCCCTCCACTTT
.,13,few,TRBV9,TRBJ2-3,CASSVGTVDTQYF,TGTGCCAGCAGCGTAGGAACGGTAGATACGCAGTATTTT
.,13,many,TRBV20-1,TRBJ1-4,CSARVGGNEKLFF,TGCAGTGCTAGAGTAGGGGGTAATGAAAAACTGTTTTTT
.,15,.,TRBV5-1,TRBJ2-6,CASSLQDSGANVLTF,TGCGCCAGCAGCTTGCAGGACTCTGGGGCCAACGTCCTGACTTTC